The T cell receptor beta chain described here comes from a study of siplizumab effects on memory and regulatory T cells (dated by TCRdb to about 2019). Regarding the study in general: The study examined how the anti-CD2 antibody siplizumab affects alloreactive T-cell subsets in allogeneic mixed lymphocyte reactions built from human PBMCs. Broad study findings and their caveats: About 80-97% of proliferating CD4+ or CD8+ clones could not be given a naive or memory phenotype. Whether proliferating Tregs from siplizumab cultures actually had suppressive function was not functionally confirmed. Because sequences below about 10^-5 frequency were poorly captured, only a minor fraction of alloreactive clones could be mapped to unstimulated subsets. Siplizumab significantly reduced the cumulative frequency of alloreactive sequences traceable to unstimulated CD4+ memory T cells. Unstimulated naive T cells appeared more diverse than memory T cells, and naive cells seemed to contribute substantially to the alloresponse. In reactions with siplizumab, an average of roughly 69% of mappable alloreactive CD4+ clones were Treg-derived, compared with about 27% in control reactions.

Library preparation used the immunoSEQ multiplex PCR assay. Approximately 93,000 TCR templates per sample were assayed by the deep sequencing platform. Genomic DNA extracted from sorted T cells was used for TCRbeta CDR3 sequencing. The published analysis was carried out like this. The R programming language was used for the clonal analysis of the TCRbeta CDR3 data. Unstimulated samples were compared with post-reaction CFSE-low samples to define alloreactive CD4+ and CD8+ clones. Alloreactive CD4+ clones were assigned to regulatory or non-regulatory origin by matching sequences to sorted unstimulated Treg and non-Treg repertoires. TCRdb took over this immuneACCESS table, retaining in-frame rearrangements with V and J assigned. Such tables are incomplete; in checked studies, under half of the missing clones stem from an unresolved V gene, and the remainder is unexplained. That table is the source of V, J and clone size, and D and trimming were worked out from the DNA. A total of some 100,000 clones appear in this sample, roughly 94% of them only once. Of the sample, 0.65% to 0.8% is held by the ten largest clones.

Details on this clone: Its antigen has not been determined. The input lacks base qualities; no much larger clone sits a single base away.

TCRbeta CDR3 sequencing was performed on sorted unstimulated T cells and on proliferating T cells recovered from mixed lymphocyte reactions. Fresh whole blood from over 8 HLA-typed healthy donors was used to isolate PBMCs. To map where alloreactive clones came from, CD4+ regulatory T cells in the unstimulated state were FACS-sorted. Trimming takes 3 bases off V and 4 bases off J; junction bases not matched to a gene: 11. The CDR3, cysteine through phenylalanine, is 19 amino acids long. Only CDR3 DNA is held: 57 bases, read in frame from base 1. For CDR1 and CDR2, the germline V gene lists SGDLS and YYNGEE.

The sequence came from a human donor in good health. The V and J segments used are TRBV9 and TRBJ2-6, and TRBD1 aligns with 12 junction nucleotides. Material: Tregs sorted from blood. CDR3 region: CASSAQPGGQGAGANVLTF. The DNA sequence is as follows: TGTGCCAGCAGCGCGCAACCCGGGGGACAGGGGGCCGGGGCCAACGTCCTGACTTTC. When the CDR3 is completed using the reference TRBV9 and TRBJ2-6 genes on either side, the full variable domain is DSGVTQTPKHLITATGQRVTLRCSPRSGDLSVYWYQQSLDQGLQFLIQYYNGEERAKGNILERFSAQQFPDLHSELNLSSLELGDSALYFCASSAQPGGQGAGANVLTFGAGSRLTVL.